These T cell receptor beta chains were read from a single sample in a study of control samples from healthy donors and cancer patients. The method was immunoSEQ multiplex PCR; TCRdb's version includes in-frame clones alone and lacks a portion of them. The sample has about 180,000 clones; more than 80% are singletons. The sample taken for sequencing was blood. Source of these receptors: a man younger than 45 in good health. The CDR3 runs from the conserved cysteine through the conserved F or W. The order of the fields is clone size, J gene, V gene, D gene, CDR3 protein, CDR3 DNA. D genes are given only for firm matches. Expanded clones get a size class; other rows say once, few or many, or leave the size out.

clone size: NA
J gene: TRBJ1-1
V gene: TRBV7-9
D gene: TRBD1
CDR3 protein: CASSLAGTGVTFF
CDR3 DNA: TGTGCCAGCAGCTTAGCCGGGACAGGGGTAACTTTCTTT

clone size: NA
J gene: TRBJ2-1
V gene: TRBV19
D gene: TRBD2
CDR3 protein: CASSINRGGLAGESYNEQFF
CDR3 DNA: TGTGCCAGTAGTATAAATCGAGGAGGACTAGCGGGAGAGTCCTACAATGAGCAGTTCTTC

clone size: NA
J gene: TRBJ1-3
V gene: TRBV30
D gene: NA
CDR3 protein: CAWSVLDTIYF
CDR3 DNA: TGTGCCTGGAGTGTACTAGACACCATATATTTT

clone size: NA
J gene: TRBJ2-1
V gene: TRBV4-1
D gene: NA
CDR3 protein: CASSLLAGSYNEQFF
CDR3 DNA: TGCGCCAGCAGCCTACTGGCGGGCTCCTACAATGAGCAGTTCTTC

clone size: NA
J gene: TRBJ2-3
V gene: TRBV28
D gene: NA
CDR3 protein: CASSFGIITDTQYF
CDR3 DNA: TGTGCCAGCAGTTTTGGAATAATCACAGATACGCAGTATTTT

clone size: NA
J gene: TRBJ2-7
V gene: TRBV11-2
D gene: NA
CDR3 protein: CASSSSYEQYF
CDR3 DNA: TGTGCCAGCAGCTCCTCCTACGAGCAGTACTTC

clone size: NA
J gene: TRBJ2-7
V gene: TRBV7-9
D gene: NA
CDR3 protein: CASSLLGSDYEQYF
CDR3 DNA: TGTGCCAGCAGCTTACTAGGTAGCGACTACGAGCAGTACTTC

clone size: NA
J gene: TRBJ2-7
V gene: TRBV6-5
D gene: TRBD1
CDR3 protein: CASSPGQGWSEQYF
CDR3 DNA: TGTGCCAGCAGTCCGGGACAGGGTTGGTCCGAGCAGTACTTC

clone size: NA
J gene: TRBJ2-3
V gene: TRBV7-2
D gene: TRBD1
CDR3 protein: CASSPRQGSDTQYF
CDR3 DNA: TGTGCCAGCAGCCCCCGACAGGGTTCAGATACGCAGTATTTT

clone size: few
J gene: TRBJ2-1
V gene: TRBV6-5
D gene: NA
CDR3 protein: CASARHGYNEQFF
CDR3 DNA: TGTGCCAGCGCCAGGCATGGCTACAATGAGCAGTTCTTC

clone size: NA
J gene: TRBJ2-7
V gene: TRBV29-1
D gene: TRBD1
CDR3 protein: CSVEGWQGANSYEQYF
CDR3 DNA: TGCAGCGTTGAAGGGTGGCAGGGGGCCAACTCCTACGAGCAGTACTTC

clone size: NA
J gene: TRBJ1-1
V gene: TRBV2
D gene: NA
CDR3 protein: CASSLGTEVEAFF
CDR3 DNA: TGTGCCAGCAGTCTTGGAACGGAGGTGGAAGCTTTCTTT

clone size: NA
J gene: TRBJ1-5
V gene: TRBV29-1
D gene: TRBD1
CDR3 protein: CSVGQGADQPQHF
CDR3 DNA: TGCAGCGTGGGACAGGGGGCCGATCAGCCCCAGCATTTT

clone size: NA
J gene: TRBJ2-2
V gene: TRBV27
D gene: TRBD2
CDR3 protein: CASSFNTGGTGELFF
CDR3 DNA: TGTGCCAGCAGTTTCAACACGGGAGGTACCGGGGAGCTGTTTTTT

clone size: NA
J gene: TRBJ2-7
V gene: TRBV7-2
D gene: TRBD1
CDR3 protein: CASSLVGQGDYEQYF
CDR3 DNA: TGTGCCAGCAGCTTAGTGGGACAGGGGGACTACGAGCAGTACTTC

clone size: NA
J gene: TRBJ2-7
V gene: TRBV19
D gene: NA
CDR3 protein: CASSLQGTYEQYF
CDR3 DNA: TGTGCCAGTAGCCTACAGGGCACCTACGAGCAGTACTTC